A single sample is the source of the 30 T cell receptor beta chains below, sequenced in a study of cytomegalovirus exposure and HLA in healthy donors. With 60 Vbeta and 13 Jbeta primers, the PCR was carried out. Sequencing was performed with immunoSEQ multiplex PCR; in TCRdb, only in-frame clones are kept and a portion is missing. The sample includes 200,000 to 250,000 clones, 85% to 90% of them seen just once. The sequenced material came from PBMCs. These receptors were taken from a woman in her late teens or twenties in good health and CMV-seronegative.

The V call is TRBV18, the J call TRBJ1-2; D gene unclear. In germline, CDR1 is KGHSH, CDR2 LQKENI. The V and J ends lost 1 base and 0 bases respectively, with 12 bases between them. The CDR3 is 16 residues long. CDR3 in amino acids: CASSPRRLEANYGYTF. For the CDR3, the DNA is TGTGCCAGCTCACCACGTCGTTTAGAAGCTAACTATGGCTACACCTTC.

V and J are TRBV27 and TRBJ1-2; 7 positions agree with TRBD1. Per germline, CDR1 MNHEY and CDR2 SMNVEV (reference sequence). The CDR3 runs to 16 residues. V was pared by 4 bases and J by 0 bases, with 8 bases of the junction left unmatched. The CDR3 protein is CASSYSQGEANYGYTF. The CDR3 DNA is TGTGCCAGCAGTTACTCCCAGGGGGAAGCTAACTATGGCTACACCTTC.

The chain recombines TRBV4-1 with TRBJ2-5, with D perhaps matching TRBD2 (6 bases). CDR1 and CDR2 from the germline V gene are MGHRA and YSYEKL. This CDR3 is 14 amino acids long. V was clipped by 4 bases and J by 4 bases, with 13 bases between them. The CDR3: CASSLGGTAETQYF. The CDR3 bases are TGCGCCAGCAGCCTGGGGGGTACGGCAGAGACCCAGTACTTC.

The rearrangement links TRBV16 to TRBJ1-1; 7 bases align to TRBD1. Trimming took 7 bases from V and 0 from J; bases not matched to a gene: 11. The CDR3 spans 16 residues. Germline lookup yields CDR1 KGHSY and CDR2 FQNENV. The CDR3 DNA sequence: TGTGCCAGCACCCCTCTGGCAGGGGGAATGAACACTGAAGCTTTCTTT. Translated, it gives CASTPLAGGMNTEAFF. The full variable domain, rest sourced from reference TRBV16 and TRBJ1-1, is GEEVAQTPKHLVRGEGQKAKLYCAPIKGHSYVFWYQQVLKNEFKFLISFQNENVFDETGMPKERFSAKCLPNSPCSLEIQATKLEDSAVYFCASTPLAGGMNTEAFFGQGTRLTVV.

The rearrangement joins TRBV7-9 to TRBJ2-5, with D possibly TRBD2 on 5 matching bases. The CDR3 length is 14 residues. Germline assignment: CDR1 SEHNR and CDR2 FQNEAQ (reference sequence). Deletions cut 7 bases from V and 3 bases from J, with 15 bases between. The CDR3 sequence: CASTKGWGEETQYF. In DNA, the CDR3 is TGTGCCAGCACAAAAGGGTGGGGAGAAGAGACCCAGTACTTC.

The V gene is TRBV4-3, the J gene TRBJ1-3; no reliable D call. CDR3 length: 16 amino acids. V shed 1 base and J shed 4 bases, with 14 bases lying between them. Germline V gene data show CDR1 as LGHNA and CDR2 as YSLEER. The CDR3 region has the DNA TGCGCCAGCAGCCAAGTGGTTACTGAGCCGGGAAACACCATATATTTT. This gives the protein CASSQVVTEPGNTIYF.

Here the CDR3 reads CASSLAGGVLFF. The CDR3 DNA is TGTGCCAGCAGCTTAGCAGGGGGTGTGCTGTTTTTT. This chain connects TRBV7-2 to TRBJ2-2; TRBD1 is a possible D gene (6 bases). Per germline, CDR1 SGHTA and CDR2 FQGNSA. Deletions cut 0 bases from V and 13 bases from J, with 9 bases between. The CDR3 runs 12 residues. Full variable domain (remainder filled in from reference TRBV7-2 and TRBJ2-2): GAGVSQSPSNKVTEKGKDVELRCDPISGHTALYWYRQSLGQGLEFLIYFQGNSAPDKSGLPSDRFSAERTGGSVSTLTIQRTQQEDSAVYLCASSLAGGVLFFGEGSRLTVL.

This chain uses TRBV19 with TRBJ2-1; a possible D gene is TRBD2 (5 bases). Germline CDR1 and CDR2: LNHDA and SQIVND (reference sequence). The CDR3 loop spans 16 amino acids. Trimming removed 2 bases at V and 8 bases at J, with 19 bases between. CDR3 bases: TGTGCCAGTAGTATAAAGGGCGGGTCTGCTAGAGATGAGCAGTTCTTC. The encoded protein is CASSIKGGSARDEQFF.

V is TRBV5-1 and J is TRBJ1-2; no reliable D call. Germline loops: CDR1 SGHRS, CDR2 YFSETQ. This CDR3 contains 14 residues. Trimming left V 1 base short and J 4 bases short, with 11 bases between. The CDR3 is CASSLTVIPYGYTF. The DNA for the CDR3 is TGCGCCAGCAGCTTGACAGTGATCCCCTATGGCTACACCTTC.

The sample holds one count of this clone. The CDR3 protein is CASRGTGGQETQYF. CDR3 nucleotides: TGTGCCAGCAGGGGGACAGGTGGACAAGAGACCCAGTACTTC. The chain links TRBV21-1 to TRBJ2-5; the table's D call TRBD1 went unverified against the DNA. TRBV21-1 is given as a pseudogene. This CDR3 is 14 amino acids long.

CDR3 coding DNA: TGTGCCAGCAGCTTGGAGGAGGCTGAAGCTTTCTTT. It specifies CASSLEEAEAFF. V is TRBV11-2 and J is TRBJ1-1; D gene uncertain. Germline lookup yields CDR1 SGHAT and CDR2 FQNNGV. V was pared by 3 bases and J by 6 bases, with 8 bases between. The CDR3 spans 12 residues.

The chain uses TRBV5-1 and TRBJ2-1, with TRBD1 as a possible D gene (5 bases). The V end lost 5 bases, the J end lost 0 bases, and 6 bases lay between the germline ends. Germline V gene sequence: CDR1 SGHRS, CDR2 YFSETQ. This CDR3 contains 13 residues. CDR3 DNA: TGCGCCAGCAGACAGGACTCCTACAATGAGCAGTTCTTC. It is translated as CASRQDSYNEQFF.

This chain uses TRBV2 with TRBJ2-4; D is uncertain. The CDR3 sequence is 14 residues long. Germline V gives CDR1 SNHLY, CDR2 FYNNEI. The V end lost 8 bases, the J end lost 4 bases, and 15 bases lay between the germline ends. The CDR3 sequence: CASGFRVAKNIQYF. The CDR3, as DNA: TGTGCCAGCGGATTCCGGGTGGCAAAAAACATTCAGTACTTC.

This chain links TRBV5-4 with TRBJ2-1; 7 bases are a match to TRBD2. Germline trimming cut 3 bases from V and 8 bases from J; bases unmatched to any gene: 8. Germline loops: CDR1 SGHNT, CDR2 YYREEE (reference sequence). This CDR3 comprises 14 residues. The CDR3 protein is CASSSPSGDDEQFF. In nucleotides, the CDR3 is TGTGCCAGCAGCTCACCCAGCGGGGATGATGAGCAGTTCTTC.

This chain uses TRBV5-1 with TRBJ1-4; D perhaps matches TRBD1 (6 bases). Germline assignment: CDR1 SGHRS and CDR2 YFSETQ. The V end lost 3 bases, the J end lost 7 bases, and 13 bases lay between the germline ends. The CDR3 length is 14 residues. The CDR3 is CASSSGTLGEKLFF. The CDR3 DNA reads as TGCGCCAGCAGCTCCGGGACATTGGGTGAAAAACTGTTTTTT.

The J gene is TRBJ2-7, the V gene TRBV7-3, with D possibly matching TRBD2 (5 bases). CDR1 is SGHTA, CDR2 FQGTGA, per germline. The V gene lost 2 bases and the J gene lost 6 bases, with 14 bases spanning the gap. This CDR3 spans 14 amino acids. As DNA, the CDR3 is TGTGCCAGCAGCTTATTTCCCCAAAGCGGCGAGCAGTACTTC. As protein: CASSLFPQSGEQYF.

The chain combines TRBV5-4 with TRBJ2-1, with 10 bases fitting TRBD2. V trimming: 1 base; J trimming: 9 bases; junction bases outside the gene matches: 10. CDR3 length: 16 residues. The germline CDR1 and CDR2 sequences are SGHNT and YYREEE (reference sequence). CDR3 bases: TGTGCCAGCAGCTTGAGAGCCAGCGGGGGGGCCAGTGAGCAGTTCTTC. Encoded protein: CASSLRASGGASEQFF.

V is TRBV5-1 and J is TRBJ1-1; tentatively, D is TRBD1 (6 bases). V lost 3 bases and J lost 1, with 13 bases in between. Germline V gene lookup returns CDR1 SGHRS and CDR2 YFSETQ. This CDR3 is built from 15 residues. CDR3: CASSWIEGGNTEAFF. The CDR3 DNA follows: TGCGCCAGCAGCTGGATTGAAGGGGGGAACACTGAAGCTTTCTTT.

The rearrangement uses TRBV11-2 and TRBJ1-4; D is undetermined. Per the germline V gene, CDR1 is SGHAT and CDR2 is FQNNGV. With 1 base removed from V and 4 bases from J, the gap between germline ends came to 13 bases. This CDR3 has 16 amino acids. In DNA form, the CDR3 reads TGTGCCAGCAGCTTAGCTTTCGGCAGAGGTAATGAAAAACTGTTTTTT. Translated, it gives CASSLAFGRGNEKLFF.

This clone was picked up one time. V is TRBV18 and J is TRBJ1-5, with TRBD1 matching over 7 bases. The germline V gene encodes CDR1 KGHSH and CDR2 LQKENI. Trimming removed 3 bases from V and 5 bases from J; junction bases left unmatched: 7. The CDR3 contains 15 residues. CDR3 in amino acids: CASSPRTGDHQPQHF. CDR3 sequence (DNA): TGTGCCAGCTCACCTCGTACAGGGGATCATCAGCCCCAGCATTTT.

The chain is built from TRBV30 and TRBJ1-3; D is uncertain. Trimming cost V 0 bases and J 0 bases, with 6 bases left between them. Per germline, CDR1 GTSNPN and CDR2 SVGIG (reference sequence). CDR3 size: 14 residues. The CDR3 spells CAWSVLHSGNTIYF. In DNA form, the CDR3 reads TGTGCCTGGAGTGTACTACACTCTGGAAACACCATATATTTT. The entire variable domain, with the rest obtained from reference TRBV30 and TRBJ1-3, is as follows: SQTIHQWPATLVQPVGSPLSLECTVEGTSNPNLYWYRQAAGRGLQLLFYSVGIGQISSEVPQNLSASRPQDRQFILSSKKLLLSDSGFYLCAWSVLHSGNTIYFGEGSWLTVV.

The V call is TRBV5-4, the J call TRBJ2-2; D unclear. The CDR3 covers 16 residues. The V end was cut by 2 bases, the J end by 4 bases, with 15 bases between. Germline V gene sequence: CDR1 SGHNT, CDR2 YYREEE (reference sequence). The CDR3 DNA reads as TGTGCCAGCAGCTTCGGAACGTTGTCAGGCACCGGGGAGCTGTTTTTT. Translated, it gives CASSFGTLSGTGELFF.

The rearrangement joins TRBV19 to TRBJ1-5, with D possibly matching TRBD1 (6 bases). The germline V gene has CDR1 LNHDA and CDR2 SQIVND (reference sequence). Trimming shortened V by 11 bases and J by 6 bases, and 20 bases separated the two germline ends. This CDR3 comprises 14 residues. The CDR3 region has the DNA TGTGCCGCCAGTAGTATGAGCAGGGGTCAGCCCCAGCATTTT. Protein: CAASSMSRGQPQHF.

The chain combines TRBV10-2 with TRBJ1-1; no clear D gene. Per germline, CDR1 WSHSY and CDR2 SAAADI. The CDR3 contains 14 residues. V shed 4 bases and J shed 2 bases, with 11 bases lying between them. CDR3 bases: TGCGCCAGCAGTGCTCGGGATTTCAACACTGAAGCTTTCTTT. Translated, it gives CASSARDFNTEAFF.

The rearrangement joins TRBV5-1 to TRBJ2-5, with 7 bases that match TRBD2. This CDR3 is 14 amino acids long. V shed 5 bases, J shed 7 bases, and the junction held 11 bases outside the gene matches. Germline lookup yields CDR1 SGHRS and CDR2 YFSETQ. CDR3 sequence: CASRDSSGGATQYF. The CDR3 DNA follows: TGCGCCAGCAGGGATTCTAGCGGAGGGGCGACCCAGTACTTC.

The chain has TRBV7-9 and TRBJ1-2; 10 bases line up with TRBD1. CDR3 length: 14 residues. Germline trimming cut 5 bases from V and 3 bases from J; bases unmatched to any gene: 3. Germline V gene lookup returns CDR1 SEHNR and CDR2 FQNEAQ (reference sequence). Written as DNA, the CDR3 is TGTGCCAGCAGCCACGGGACAGGGGACTATGGCTACACCTTC. As protein: CASSHGTGDYGYTF.

This clone was observed a few times. This sample also contains other DNA sequences that code for the same CDR3. The rearrangement links TRBV5-1 to TRBJ1-2; 10 positions match TRBD1. The CDR3 is 14 residues long. Germline CDR1 and CDR2: SGHRS and YFSETQ. V shed 0 bases and J 4 bases; nucleotides not matched to a gene: 0. The CDR3 nucleotides read TGCGCCAGCAGCTTGGGGACAGGGGGCTATGGCTACACCTTC. Translation gives CASSLGTGGYGYTF.

The chain joins TRBV15 to TRBJ1-3, with a possible D match to TRBD1 (5 bases). Germline CDR1 reads LNHNV; CDR2 reads YYDKDF (reference sequence). Trimming cost V 1 base and J 5 bases, with 15 bases left between them. The length of the CDR3 is 16 residues. The CDR3 bases are TGTGCCACCAGCAGAGGGCAGGGTCTTGGAAGAAACACCATATATTTT. Translating gives CATSRGQGLGRNTIYF. Combining the CDR3 with reference TRBV15 and TRBJ1-3 gives the whole variable domain DAMVIQNPRYQVTQFGKPVTLSCSQTLNHNVMYWYQQKSSQAPKLLFHYYDKDFNNEADTPDNFQSRRPNTSFCFLDIRSPGLGDTAMYLCATSRGQGLGRNTIYFGEGSWLTVV.

The chain carries TRBV2 and TRBJ2-7, with 7 bases aligning to TRBD1. CDR1 is SNHLY and CDR2 is FYNNEI in the germline V gene. V gave up 5 bases and J gave up 0 bases; unmatched junction bases: 4. The CDR3 is 14 residues long. The CDR3 DNA sequence: TGTGCCAGCAGTTTGGGACAGTACTCCTACGAGCAGTACTTC. Amino acids: CASSLGQYSYEQYF.

This chain links TRBV27 with TRBJ2-2, with D possibly being TRBD2 (6 bases). Germline loops: CDR1 MNHEY, CDR2 SMNVEV (reference sequence). Trimming took off 7 bases at V and 4 bases at J, with 25 bases between the two ends. This CDR3 region has 18 residues. The chain's CDR3 is CASTNAPGRRGGTGELFF. The CDR3 DNA reads TGTGCCAGCACCAACGCCCCAGGAAGACGGGGAGGCACCGGGGAGCTGTTTTTT.